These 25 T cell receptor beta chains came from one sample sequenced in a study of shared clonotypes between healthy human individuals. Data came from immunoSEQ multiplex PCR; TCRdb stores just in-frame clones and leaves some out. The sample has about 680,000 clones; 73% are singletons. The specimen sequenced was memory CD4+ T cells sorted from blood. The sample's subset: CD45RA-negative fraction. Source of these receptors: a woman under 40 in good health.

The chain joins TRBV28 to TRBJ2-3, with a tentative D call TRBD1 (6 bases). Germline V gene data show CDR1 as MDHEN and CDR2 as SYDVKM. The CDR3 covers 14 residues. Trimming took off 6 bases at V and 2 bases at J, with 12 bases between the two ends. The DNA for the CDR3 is TGTGCCAGCAGGTCCGGGACACCCACAGATACGCAGTATTTT. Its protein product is CASRSGTPTDTQYF.

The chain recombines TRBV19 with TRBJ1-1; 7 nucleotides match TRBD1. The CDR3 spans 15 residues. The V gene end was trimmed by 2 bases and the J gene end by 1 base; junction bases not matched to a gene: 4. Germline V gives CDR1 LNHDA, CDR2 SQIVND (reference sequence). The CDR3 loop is CASSISHRGNTEAFF. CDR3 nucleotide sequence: TGTGCCAGTAGTATAAGCCACAGGGGGAACACTGAAGCTTTCTTT.

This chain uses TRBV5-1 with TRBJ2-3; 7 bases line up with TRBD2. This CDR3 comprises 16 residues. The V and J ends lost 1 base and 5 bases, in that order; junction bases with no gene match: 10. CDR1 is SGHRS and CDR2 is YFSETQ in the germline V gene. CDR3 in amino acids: CASSLWMGGSGDTQYF. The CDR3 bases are TGCGCCAGCAGCTTGTGGATGGGCGGGAGTGGAGATACGCAGTATTTT.

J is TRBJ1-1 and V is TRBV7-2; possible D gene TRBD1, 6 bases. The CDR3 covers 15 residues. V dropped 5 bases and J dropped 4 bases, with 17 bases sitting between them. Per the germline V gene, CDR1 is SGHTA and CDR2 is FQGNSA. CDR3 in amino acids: CASSRIGATGTEAFF. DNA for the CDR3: TGTGCCAGCAGCCGAATAGGGGCGACAGGCACTGAAGCTTTCTTT.

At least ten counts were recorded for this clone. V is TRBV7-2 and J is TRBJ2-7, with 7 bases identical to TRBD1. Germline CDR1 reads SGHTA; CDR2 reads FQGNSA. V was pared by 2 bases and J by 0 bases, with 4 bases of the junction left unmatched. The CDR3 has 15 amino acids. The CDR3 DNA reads TGTGCCAGCAGCTTACAACAGGGGTCCTCCTACGAGCAGTACTTC. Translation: CASSLQQGSSYEQYF. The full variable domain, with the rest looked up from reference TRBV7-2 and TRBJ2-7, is GAGVSQSPSNKVTEKGKDVELRCDPISGHTALYWYRQSLGQGLEFLIYFQGNSAPDKSGLPSDRFSAERTGGSVSTLTIQRTQQEDSAVYLCASSLQQGSSYEQYFGPGTRLTVT.

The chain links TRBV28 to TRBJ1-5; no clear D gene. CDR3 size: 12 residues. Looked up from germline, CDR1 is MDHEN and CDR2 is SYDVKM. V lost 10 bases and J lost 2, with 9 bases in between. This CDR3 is CATWVGNQPQHF. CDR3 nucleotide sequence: TGTGCCACCTGGGTGGGCAATCAGCCCCAGCATTTT.

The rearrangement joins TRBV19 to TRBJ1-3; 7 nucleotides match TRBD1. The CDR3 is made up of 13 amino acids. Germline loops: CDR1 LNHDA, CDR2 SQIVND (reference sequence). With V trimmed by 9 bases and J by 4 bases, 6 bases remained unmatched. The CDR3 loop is CASATGTGNTIYF. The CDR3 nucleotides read TGTGCCAGCGCGACAGGGACCGGAAACACCATATATTTT. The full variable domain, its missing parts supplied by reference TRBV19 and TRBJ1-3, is DGGITQSPKYLFRKEGQNVTLSCEQNLNHDAMYWYRQDPGQGLRLIYYSQIVNDFQKGDIAEGYSVSREKKESFPLTVTSAQKNPTAFYLCASATGTGNTIYFGEGSWLTVV.

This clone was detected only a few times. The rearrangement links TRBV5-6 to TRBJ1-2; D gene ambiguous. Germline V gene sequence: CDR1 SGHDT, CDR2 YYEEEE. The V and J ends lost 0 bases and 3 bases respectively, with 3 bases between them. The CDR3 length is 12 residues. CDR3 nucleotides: TGTGCCAGCAGCTTGGGAGACTATGGCTACACCTTC. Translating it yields CASSLGDYGYTF.

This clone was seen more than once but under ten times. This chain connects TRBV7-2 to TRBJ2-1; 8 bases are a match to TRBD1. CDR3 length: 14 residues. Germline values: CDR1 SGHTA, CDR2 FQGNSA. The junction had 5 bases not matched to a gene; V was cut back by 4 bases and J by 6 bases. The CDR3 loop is CASSSGQAFNEQFF. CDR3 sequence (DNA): TGTGCCAGCAGCTCGGGACAGGCGTTCAATGAGCAGTTCTTC.

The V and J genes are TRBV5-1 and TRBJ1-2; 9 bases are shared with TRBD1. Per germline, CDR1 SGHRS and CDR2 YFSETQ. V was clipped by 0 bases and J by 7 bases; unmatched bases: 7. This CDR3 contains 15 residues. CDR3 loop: CASSLETGTGSGYTF. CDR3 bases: TGCGCCAGCAGCTTGGAGACAGGGACAGGGAGTGGCTACACCTTC. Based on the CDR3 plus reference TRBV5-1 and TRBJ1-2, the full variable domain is KAGVTQTPRYLIKTRGQQVTLSCSPISGHRSVSWYQQTPGQGLQFLFEYFSETQRNKGNFPGRFSGRQFSNSRSEMNVSTLELGDSALYLCASSLETGTGSGYTFGSGTRLTVV.

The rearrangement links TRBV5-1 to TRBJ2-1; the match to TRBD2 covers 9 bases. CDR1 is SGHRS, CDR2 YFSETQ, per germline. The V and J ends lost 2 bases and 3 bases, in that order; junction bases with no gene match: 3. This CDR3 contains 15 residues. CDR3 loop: CASSFDSGSYNEQFF. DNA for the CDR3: TGCGCCAGCAGCTTCGATAGCGGGAGCTACAATGAGCAGTTCTTC. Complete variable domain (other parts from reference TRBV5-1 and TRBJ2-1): KAGVTQTPRYLIKTRGQQVTLSCSPISGHRSVSWYQQTPGQGLQFLFEYFSETQRNKGNFPGRFSGRQFSNSRSEMNVSTLELGDSALYLCASSFDSGSYNEQFFGPGTRLTVL.

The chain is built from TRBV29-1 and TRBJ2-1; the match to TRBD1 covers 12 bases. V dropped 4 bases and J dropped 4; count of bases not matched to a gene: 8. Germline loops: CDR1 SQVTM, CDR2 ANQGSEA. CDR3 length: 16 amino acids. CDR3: CSVGSGTGGAYNEQFF. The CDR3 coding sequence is TGCAGCGTTGGGTCGGGGACAGGGGGCGCATACAATGAGCAGTTCTTC.

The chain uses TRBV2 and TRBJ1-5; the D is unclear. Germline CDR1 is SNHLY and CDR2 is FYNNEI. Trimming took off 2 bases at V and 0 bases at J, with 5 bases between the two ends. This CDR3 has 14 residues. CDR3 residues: CASSEPVSNQPQHF. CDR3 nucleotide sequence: TGTGCCAGCAGTGAACCGGTTAGCAATCAGCCCCAGCATTTT.

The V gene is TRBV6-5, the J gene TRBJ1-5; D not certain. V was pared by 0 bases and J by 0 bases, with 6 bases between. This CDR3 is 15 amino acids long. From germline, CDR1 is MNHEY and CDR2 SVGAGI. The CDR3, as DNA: TGTGCCAGCAGTTACTCCCAGATTAGCAATCAGCCCCAGCATTTT. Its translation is CASSYSQISNQPQHF.

CDR3 sequence reads: CASSLDGTSYNEQFF. Written as DNA, the CDR3 is TGTGCCAGCAGCTTAGATGGCACCTCCTACAATGAGCAGTTCTTC. The gene calls are TRBV7-9 and TRBJ2-1; no clear D. CDR3 size: 15 residues. Trimming shortened V by 1 base and J by 0 bases, and 7 bases separated the two germline ends. CDR1 is SEHNR and CDR2 is FQNEAQ in the germline V gene (reference sequence).

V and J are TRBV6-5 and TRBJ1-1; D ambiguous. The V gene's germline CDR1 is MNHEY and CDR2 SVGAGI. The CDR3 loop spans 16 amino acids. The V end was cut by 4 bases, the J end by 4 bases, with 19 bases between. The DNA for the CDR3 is TGTGCCAGCAGTTCTACTCAGGTGATAGGAGGCACTGAAGCTTTCTTT. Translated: CASSSTQVIGGTEAFF.

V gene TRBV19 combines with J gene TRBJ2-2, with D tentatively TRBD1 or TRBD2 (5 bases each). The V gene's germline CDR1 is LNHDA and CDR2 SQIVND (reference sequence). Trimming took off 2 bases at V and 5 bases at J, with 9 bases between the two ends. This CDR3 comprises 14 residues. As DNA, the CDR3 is TGTGCCAGTAGTATACTCGAGGGGACCGGGGAGCTGTTTTTT. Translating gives CASSILEGTGELFF.

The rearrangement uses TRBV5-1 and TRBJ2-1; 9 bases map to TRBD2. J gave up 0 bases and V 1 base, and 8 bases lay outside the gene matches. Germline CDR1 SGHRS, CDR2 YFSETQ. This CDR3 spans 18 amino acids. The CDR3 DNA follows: TGCGCCAGCAGCTTGCATGCTAGCGGGATATACTCCTACAATGAGCAGTTCTTC. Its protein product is CASSLHASGIYSYNEQFF.

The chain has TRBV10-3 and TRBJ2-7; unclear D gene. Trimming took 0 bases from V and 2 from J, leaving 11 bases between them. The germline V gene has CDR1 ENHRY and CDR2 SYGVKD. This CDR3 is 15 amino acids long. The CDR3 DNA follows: TGTGCCATCAGTGAGTCGACCACCACCACCTACGAGCAGTACTTC. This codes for CAISESTTTTYEQYF.

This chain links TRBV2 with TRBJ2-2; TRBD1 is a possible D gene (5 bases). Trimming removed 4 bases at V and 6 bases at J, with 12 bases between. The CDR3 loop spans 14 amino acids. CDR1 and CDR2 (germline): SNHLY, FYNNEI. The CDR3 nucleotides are TGTGCCAGCAGTGGACAGCTAATGTCCGGGGAGCTGTTTTTT. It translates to CASSGQLMSGELFF.

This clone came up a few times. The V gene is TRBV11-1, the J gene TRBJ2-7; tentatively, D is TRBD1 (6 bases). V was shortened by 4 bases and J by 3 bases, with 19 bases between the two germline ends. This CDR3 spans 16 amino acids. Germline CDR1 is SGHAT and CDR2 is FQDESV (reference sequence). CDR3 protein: CASSYHRDGYVYEQYF. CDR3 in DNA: TGTGCCAGCAGCTACCACAGGGACGGGTACGTCTACGAGCAGTACTTC.

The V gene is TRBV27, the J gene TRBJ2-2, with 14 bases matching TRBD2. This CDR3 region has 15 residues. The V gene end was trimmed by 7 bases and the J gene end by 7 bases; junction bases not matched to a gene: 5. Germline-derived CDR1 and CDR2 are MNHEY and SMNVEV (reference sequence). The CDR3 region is CASTLGLAGVGELFF. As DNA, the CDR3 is TGTGCCAGCACCCTGGGACTAGCGGGAGTCGGGGAGCTGTTTTTT.

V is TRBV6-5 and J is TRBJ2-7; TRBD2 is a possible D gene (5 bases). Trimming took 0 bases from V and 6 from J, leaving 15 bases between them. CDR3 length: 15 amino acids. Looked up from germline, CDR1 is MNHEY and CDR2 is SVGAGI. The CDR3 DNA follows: TGTGCCAGCAGTTACTCGGGCACGGGGTCCGTCGAGCAGTACTTC. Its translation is CASSYSGTGSVEQYF.

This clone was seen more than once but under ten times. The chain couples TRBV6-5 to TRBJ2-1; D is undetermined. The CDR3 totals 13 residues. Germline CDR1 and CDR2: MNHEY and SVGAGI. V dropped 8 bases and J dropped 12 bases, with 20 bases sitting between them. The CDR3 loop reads CASGNELLKGQFF. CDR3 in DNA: TGTGCCAGCGGAAACGAACTCCTCAAGGGGCAGTTCTTC.

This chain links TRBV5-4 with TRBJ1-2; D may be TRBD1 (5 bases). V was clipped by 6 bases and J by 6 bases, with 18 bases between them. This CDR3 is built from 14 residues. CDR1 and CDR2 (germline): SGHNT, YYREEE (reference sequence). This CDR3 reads CASTPGGGFDGYTF. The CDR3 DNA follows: TGTGCCAGCACCCCTGGGGGGGGATTCGATGGCTACACCTTC.